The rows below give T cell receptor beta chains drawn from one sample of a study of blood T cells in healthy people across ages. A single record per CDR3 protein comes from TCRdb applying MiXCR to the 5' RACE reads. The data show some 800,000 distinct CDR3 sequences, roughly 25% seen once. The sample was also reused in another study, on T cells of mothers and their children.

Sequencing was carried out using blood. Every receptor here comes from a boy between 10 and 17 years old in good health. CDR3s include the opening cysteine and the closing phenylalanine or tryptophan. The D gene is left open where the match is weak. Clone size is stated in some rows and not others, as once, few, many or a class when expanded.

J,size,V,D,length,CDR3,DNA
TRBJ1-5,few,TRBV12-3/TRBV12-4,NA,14,CASSLTPAGQPQHF,TGTGCCAGCAGTCTTACGCCAGCGGGTCAGCCCCAGCATTTT
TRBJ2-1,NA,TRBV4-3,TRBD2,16,CASSQDPSSGVNEQFF,TGCGCCAGCAGCCAAGATCCGTCTAGCGGGGTAAATGAGCAGTTCTTC
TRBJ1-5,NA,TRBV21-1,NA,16,CASSKTERGSNQPQHF,TGTGCCAGCAGCAAAACTGAAAGGGGTAGCAATCAGCCCCAGCATTTT
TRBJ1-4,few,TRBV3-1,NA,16,CASSQEFTGKHEKLFF,TGTGCCAGCAGCCAAGAATTTACCGGAAAGCATGAAAAACTGTTTTTT
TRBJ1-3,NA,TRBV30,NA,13,CAWSVFSGNTIYF,TGTGCCTGGAGTGTATTCTCTGGAAACACCATATATTTT
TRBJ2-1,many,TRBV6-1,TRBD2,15,CASSRTSGGADEQFF,TGTGCCAGCAGCCGGACTAGCGGGGGGGCCGATGAGCAGTTCTTC
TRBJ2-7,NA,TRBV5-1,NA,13,CASSHGTIYEQYF,TGCGCCAGCAGCCATGGAACCATCTACGAGCAGTACTTC
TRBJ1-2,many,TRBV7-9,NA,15,CASSLVLQGNYGYTF,TGTGCCAGCAGCTTAGTTTTACAGGGAAACTATGGCTACACCTTC
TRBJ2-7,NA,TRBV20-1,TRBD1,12,CSANDRGYEQYF,TGCAGTGCGAATGACAGGGGGTACGAGCAGTACTTC
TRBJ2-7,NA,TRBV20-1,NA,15,CSARDISESSYEQYF,TGCAGTGCTAGAGATATAAGCGAGAGCTCCTACGAGCAGTACTTC
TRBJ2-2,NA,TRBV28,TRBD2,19,CASNPARTSGRANTGELFF,TGTGCCAGCAACCCCGCGAGGACTAGCGGGAGGGCCAACACCGGGGAGCTGTTTTTT
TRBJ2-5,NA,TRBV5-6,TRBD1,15,CASSSLDRAAETQYF,TGTGCCAGCAGCTCGCTAGACAGGGCGGCGGAGACCCAGTACTTC
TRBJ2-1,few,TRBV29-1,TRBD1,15,CSVEPQDRGRDEQFF,TGCAGCGTTGAGCCCCAGGACAGGGGGCGGGATGAGCAGTTCTTC
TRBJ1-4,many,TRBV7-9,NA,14,CASSRSQRDEKLFF,TGTGCCAGCAGCCGTAGCCAAAGAGATGAAAAACTGTTTTTT
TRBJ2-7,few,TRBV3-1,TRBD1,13,CASRTGKSYEQYF,TGTGCCAGCAGGACAGGGAAATCCTACGAGCAGTACTTC
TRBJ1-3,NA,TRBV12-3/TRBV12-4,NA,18,CASSLGWAGESSGNTIYF,TGTGCCAGCAGTTTAGGTTGGGCAGGGGAGAGCTCTGGAAACACCATATATTTT
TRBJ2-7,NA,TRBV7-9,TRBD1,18,CASSSINQDRATAYEQYF,TGTGCCAGCAGCTCGATCAACCAAGACAGGGCCACAGCGTACGAGCAGTACTTC
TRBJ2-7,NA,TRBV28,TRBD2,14,CASSTGLANYEQYF,TGTGCCAGCAGTACGGGACTAGCTAACTACGAGCAGTACTTC
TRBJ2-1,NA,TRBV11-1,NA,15,CASSLAEGFDSEQFF,TGTGCCAGCAGCTTAGCCGAGGGCTTTGATTCTGAGCAGTTCTTC
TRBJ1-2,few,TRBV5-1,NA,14,CASSDKAANYGYTF,TGCGCCAGCAGCGACAAGGCGGCTAACTATGGCTACACCTTC
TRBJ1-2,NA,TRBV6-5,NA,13,CASRFEWAYGYTF,TGTGCCAGCAGGTTTGAATGGGCCTATGGCTACACCTTC
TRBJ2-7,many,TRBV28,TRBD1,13,CASSTDRGYEQYF,TGTGCCAGCAGTACGGACAGGGGCTACGAGCAGTACTTC
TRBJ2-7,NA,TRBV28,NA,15,CASSQTPTVTYEQYF,TGTGCCAGCAGCCAAACTCCGACGGTCACCTACGAGCAGTACTTC
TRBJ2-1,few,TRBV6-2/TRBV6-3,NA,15,CASGRGRGGSNEQFF,TGTGCCAGCGGCCGGGGGAGGGGGGGCTCCAATGAGCAGTTCTTC
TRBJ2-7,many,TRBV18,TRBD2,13,CASSPGTSYEQYF,TGTGCCAGCAGCCCCGGGACTAGCTACGAGCAGTACTTC